Listed here are 3 T cell receptor beta chains from one sample, sequenced in a study of cytomegalovirus exposure and HLA in healthy donors. Both 60 Vbeta primers and 13 Jbeta primers went into the PCR. TCRdb's copy holds only in-frame clones and misses some; the assay was immunoSEQ multiplex PCR. The data show approximately 180,000 clones, approximately 12% seen once. Sequenced input: PBMCs. Receptors originate from a man in his forties or fifties in good health and CMV-seropositive.

This clone was found a few times. The chain combines TRBV6-4 with TRBJ2-1, with D possibly being TRBD1 (6 bases). CDR1 and CDR2 (germline): MRHNA, SNTAGT. This CDR3 is built from 12 residues. V was pared by 6 bases and J by 9 bases, with 12 bases between. CDR3 nucleotides: TGTGCCAGCAGCTCCCCCAGGGGTGAGCAGTTCTTC. It specifies CASSSPRGEQFF.

V is TRBV7-6 and J is TRBJ1-2, with a possible D match to TRBD1 (5 bases). V was cut by 7 bases and J by 8 bases, with 11 bases left in between. CDR3 length: 11 residues. Looked up from germline, CDR1 is SGHVS and CDR2 is FNYEAQ. The CDR3 DNA is TGTGCCAGCACCTCAGGGTGGGGCTACACCTTC. Residues: CASTSGWGYTF.

The chain has TRBV29-1 and TRBJ2-5; D not certain. The last part of the DNA fits TRBJ2-7 better; the J call may be wrong. The CDR3 runs 14 residues. Germline loops: CDR1 SQVTM, CDR2 ANQGSEA. The CDR3 bases are TGCAGCGTTGAAGAGGGCAGAAAACCTTACGAGCAGTACTTC. It encodes CSVEEGRKPYEQYF.